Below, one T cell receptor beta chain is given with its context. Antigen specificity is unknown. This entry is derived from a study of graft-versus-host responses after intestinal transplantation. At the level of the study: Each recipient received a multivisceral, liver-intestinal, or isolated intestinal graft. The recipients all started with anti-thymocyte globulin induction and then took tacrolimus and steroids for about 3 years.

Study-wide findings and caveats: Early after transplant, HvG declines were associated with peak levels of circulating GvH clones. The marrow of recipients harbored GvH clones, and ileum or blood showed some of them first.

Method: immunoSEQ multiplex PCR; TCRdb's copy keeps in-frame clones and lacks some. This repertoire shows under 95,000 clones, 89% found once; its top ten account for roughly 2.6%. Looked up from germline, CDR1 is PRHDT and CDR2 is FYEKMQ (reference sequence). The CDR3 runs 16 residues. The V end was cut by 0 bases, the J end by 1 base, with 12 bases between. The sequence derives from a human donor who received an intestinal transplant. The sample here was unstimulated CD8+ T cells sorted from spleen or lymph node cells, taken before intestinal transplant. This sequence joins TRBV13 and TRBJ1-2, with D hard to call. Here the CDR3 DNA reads TGTGCCAGCAGCTTAGGCCCCACCGACTTTAACTATGGCTACACCTTC. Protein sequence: CASSLGPTDFNYGYTF.